Shown below are 21 T cell receptor beta chains from a single sample sequenced in a study of T cells in women clearing cervical HPV infection. This table comes from immunoSEQ multiplex PCR, and its TCRdb copy is limited to in-frame clones, with some not included. Found here are some 40,000 clones; the top ten clones hold approximately 4.8%. Material for sequencing was blood buffy coat. Receptors were obtained from a woman between 18 and 69 years old with a cervical HPV16 infection that either progressed to CIN3+ or cleared (not recorded which).

With respect to this clone: The read ends 3 residues shy of where the CDR3 ends; the end is completed using the germline J gene. The gene calls are TRBV5-6 and TRBJ1-1; 9 nucleotides match TRBD1. CDR1 SGHDT and CDR2 YYEEEE come from the germline V gene. The CDR3 has 15 amino acids. V trimming: 4 bases; J trimming: 5 bases; junction bases outside the gene matches: 9. The CDR3 sequence: CASSRLDRGKTEAFF. CDR3 DNA, as far as it was read: TGTGCCAGCAGCCGCCTGGACAGGGGAAAGACTGAA.

About this clone: The read ends 3 residues shy of where the CDR3 ends; the end is completed using the germline J gene. V usage is TRBV5-1 and J usage is TRBJ2-3; 8 bases agree with TRBD1. Germline CDR1 reads SGHRS; CDR2 reads YFSETQ. Trimming at V came to 2 bases and at J to 6 bases, leaving 11 bases not matched to a gene. The CDR3 runs to 16 residues. CDR3 bases read: TGCGCCAGCAGCTTCGGACAGGGTTCCTTAACGGATACG. Encoded protein: CASSFGQGSLTDT. The whole CDR3 reads CASSFGQGSLTDTQYF.

Concerning this clone itself: The read is 3 residues too short to cover the CDR3 end, so that end is filled in from the germline J gene. This chain joins TRBV12-3 or TRBV12-4 and TRBJ2-5; TRBD1 aligns across 8 bases. J gave up 7 bases and V 4 bases, and 8 bases lay outside the gene matches. This CDR3 comprises 14 residues. The CDR3 bases that were read are TGTGCCAGCAGTTCCGGGACAGGACAGAGGACC. This translates into CASSSGTGQRT. The full-length CDR3 reads as CASSSGTGQRTQYF.

With respect to this clone: The sequenced fragment ends 3 residues before the CDR3 boundary, so the rest is inferred from the germline J gene. The chain links TRBV5-6 to TRBJ1-1, with TRBD1 matching 9 bases. Germline V gene data show CDR1 as SGHDT and CDR2 as YYEEEE. The CDR3 spans 15 residues. The V segment lost 4 bases and the J segment 2 bases; nucleotides outside the gene matches: 6. The CDR3: CASSPDRGANTEAFF. The CDR3 DNA, read in part, is TGTGCCAGCAGCCCGGACAGGGGAGCTAACACTGAA.

Concerning this clone: Read sequence stops 3 residues before the CDR3 end, and the germline J gene provides the missing end. This chain joins TRBV5-4 and TRBJ1-5; D is uncertain. The germline gives CDR1 SGHNT, CDR2 YYREEE (reference sequence). CDR3 length: 13 amino acids. Trimming shortened V by 3 bases and J by 4 bases, and 8 bases separated the two germline ends. CDR3: CASSSEVNQPQHF. CDR3 DNA, as far as it was read: TGTGCCAGCAGCTCCGAGGTTAATCAGCCC.

Notes on this clone: The CDR3 is cut off 3 residues early in the read; its end comes from the germline J gene. This chain connects TRBV6-4 to TRBJ1-2; perhaps TRBD1 as D (5 bases). Between the trimmed V and J ends, which lost 2 bases and 7 bases, there was a span of 14 bases. The CDR3 runs to 14 residues. Germline assignment: CDR1 MRHNA and CDR2 SNTAGT. CDR3 region: CASSDPGWGGGYTF. CDR3 bases read: TGTGCCAGCAGTGACCCTGGGTGGGGGGGTGGC.

About this clone itself: The missing CDR3 end, 3 residues past where the read stops, is filled in from the germline J gene. This sample includes further DNA sequences coding for the same CDR3. The chain uses TRBV5-1 and TRBJ2-7, with TRBD1 matching 7 bases. J was trimmed by 3 bases and V by 4 bases; bases with no gene match: 7. This CDR3 region has 14 residues. CDR1 and CDR2 from the germline V gene are SGHRS and YFSETQ. The CDR3 bases that were read are TGCGCCAGCAGCCCTCGACAGGGCGACTACGAG. It specifies CASSPRQGDYE. The CDR3 reads in full as CASSPRQGDYEQYF.

CDR3 in amino acids: CSASEGGEKLFF. Partial CDR3 DNA: TGCAGCGCGTCTGAAGGGGGTGAGAAA. This chain links TRBV29-1 with TRBJ1-4; perhaps TRBD1 as D (6 bases). The read falls 3 residues short of the CDR3 end, and the missing part is taken from the germline J gene. Germline CDR1 and CDR2: SQVTM and ANQGSEA. The CDR3 extends over 12 amino acids.

A note on this clone: The read falls 3 residues short of the CDR3 end, and the missing part is taken from the germline J gene. V gene TRBV27 combines with J gene TRBJ2-7, with TRBD1 as a possible D gene (6 bases). The germline gives CDR1 MNHEY, CDR2 SMNVEV (reference sequence). The CDR3 covers 14 residues. With 6 bases removed from V and 0 bases from J, the gap between germline ends came to 12 bases. The covered CDR3 bases are TGTGCCAGCAGGTCGAGGACAGCCTCCTACGAG. Amino acids: CASRSRTASYE. The CDR3 in full is CASRSRTASYEQYF.

Details on this clone: The CDR3 goes on 3 residues after the read ends, and that part is filled in from the germline J gene. The V gene is TRBV2, the J gene TRBJ1-1; 10 nucleotides match TRBD1. Losses at the gene ends were 3 bases for V and 5 bases for J; bases not matched to a gene: 3. Germline V lookup: CDR1 SNHLY, CDR2 FYNNEI. This CDR3 contains 14 residues. The sequenced CDR3 bases are TGTGCCAGCAGTGAGACAGGGGGCCGGACTGAA. This encodes CASSETGGRTE. The whole CDR3 reads CASSETGGRTEAFF.

Notes on this clone: Read sequence stops 3 residues before the CDR3 end, and the germline J gene provides the missing end. J is TRBJ2-7 and V is TRBV29-1; maybe TRBD1 (6 bases). With 6 bases removed from V and 2 bases from J, the gap between germline ends came to 11 bases. From germline, CDR1 is SQVTM and CDR2 ANQGSEA. The CDR3 is made up of 12 amino acids. The CDR3 here is CSVGQVTYEQYF. The sequenced part of the CDR3 DNA is TGCAGCGTGGGACAAGTCACCTACGAG.

With regard to this clone: Read data end 3 residues before the CDR3 end; the end is taken from the germline J gene. The chain links TRBV11-3 to TRBJ1-2; no firm D call. CDR1 is SGHNT and CDR2 is YENEEA in the germline V gene. The CDR3 extends over 15 amino acids. The CDR3 reads CASSLDPGLSWGYTF. CDR3 DNA (partial): TGTGCCAGCAGCTTAGATCCCGGACTTTCCTGGGGC.

On this clone itself: Coverage ceases 3 residues before the CDR3 finishes, and the germline J gene fills in the end. The chain uses TRBV20-1 and TRBJ1-2; TRBD1 might be the D (6 bases). Between the trimmed V and J ends, which lost 6 bases and 5 bases, there was a span of 16 bases. This CDR3 is built from 13 residues. Germline values: CDR1 DFQATT, CDR2 SNEGSKA (reference sequence). Partial CDR3 DNA: TGCAGTGCCGGGGAAGGGGGTGGGTATGGC. This codes for CSAGEGGGYG. The entire CDR3 is CSAGEGGGYGYTF.

Comment on this clone: Read coverage stops 3 residues before the CDR3 terminus; the germline J gene supplies the remainder. The chain couples TRBV6-1 to TRBJ2-1; 7 bases fit TRBD1. The length of the CDR3 is 13 residues. Germline V CDR1 and CDR2: MNHNS, SASEGT. After removal of 4 bases from V and 8 bases from J, the junction contained 5 bases not matched to a gene. The sequenced CDR3 bases are TGTGCCAGCAGTGCTCCACAGGGGTATGAG. This translates into CASSAPQGYE. The complete CDR3 sequence is CASSAPQGYEQFF.

In the case of this clone: The read is 3 residues too short to cover the CDR3 end, so that end is filled in from the germline J gene. The chain joins TRBV13 to TRBJ1-2, with D perhaps TRBD1 (6 bases). V was cut by 8 bases and J by 3 bases, with 16 bases left in between. CDR3 length: 14 amino acids. CDR1 and CDR2 from the germline V gene are PRHDT and FYEKMQ (reference sequence). CDR3: CASGRGGGDYGYTF. CDR3 bases read: TGTGCCAGCGGACGTGGGGGGGGCGACTATGGC.

A word on this clone: The read falls 3 residues short of the CDR3 end, and the missing part is taken from the germline J gene. This chain connects TRBV10-3 to TRBJ1-4; 8 positions agree with TRBD1. After removal of 6 bases from V and 4 bases from J, the junction contained 7 bases not matched to a gene. The germline CDR1 and CDR2 sequences are ENHRY and SYGVKD. The CDR3 is 15 residues long. The CDR3 here is CAIRATGAYNEKLFF. Partial CDR3 DNA: TGTGCCATCAGAGCGACAGGGGCCTATAATGAAAAA.

To note about this clone: The read ends 3 residues before the CDR3 terminus; that terminus is restored from the germline J gene. This chain uses TRBV2 with TRBJ1-1; D might be TRBD1 (5 bases). The CDR3 totals 12 residues. The germline V gene encodes CDR1 SNHLY and CDR2 FYNNEI. V gave up 6 bases and J gave up 3 bases, with 8 bases separating them. The CDR3 loop is CASRQGHTEAFF. CDR3 DNA (partial): TGTGCCAGCAGGCAGGGTCACACTGAA.

In regard to this clone: Read sequence stops 3 residues before the CDR3 end, and the germline J gene provides the missing end. V gene TRBV6-1 combines with J gene TRBJ2-7; TRBD1 aligns across 11 bases. CDR1 is MNHNS, CDR2 SASEGT, per germline. The CDR3 runs 15 residues. Trimming removed 4 bases from V and 4 bases from J; junction bases left unmatched: 6. CDR3 sequence: CASSVSGTGGYEQYF. CDR3 bases read: TGTGCCAGCAGTGTATCCGGGACAGGGGGTTACGAG.

As concerns this clone: Sequencing ends 3 residues short of the CDR3 end; the germline J gene provides the rest. V and J are TRBV7-9 and TRBJ2-3; the D is unclear. The CDR3 runs 12 residues. Germline V lookup: CDR1 SEHNR, CDR2 FQNEAQ (reference sequence). CDR3 DNA (partial): TGTGCCAGCAGCTTAGCCAGTCAGGCG. Amino acids: CASSLASQA. The full CDR3 protein is CASSLASQAQYF.

To note about this clone: The DNA ends 3 residues before the CDR3 does, and the rest of the CDR3 is filled in from the germline J gene. V gene TRBV20-1 combines with J gene TRBJ2-7; no clear D gene. Germline lookup yields CDR1 DFQATT and CDR2 SNEGSKA (reference sequence). Deletions cut 6 bases from V and 0 bases from J, with 3 bases between. CDR3 length equals 10 residues. This CDR3 is CSAGSYEQYF. The CDR3 bases that were read are TGCAGTGCCGGCTCCTACGAG.

To note about this clone: Coverage ceases 3 residues before the CDR3 finishes, and the germline J gene fills in the end. The chain uses TRBV19 and TRBJ2-5; 9 bases fit TRBD2. This CDR3 region has 14 residues. Germline CDR1 reads LNHDA; CDR2 reads SQIVND (reference sequence). The junction had 7 bases not matched to a gene; V was cut back by 7 bases and J by 4 bases. The CDR3 DNA, read in part, is TGTGCCAGTACTGCGGGGGGGCCTCCAGAGACC. It codes for CASTAGGPPET. The full CDR3 protein is CASTAGGPPETQYF.